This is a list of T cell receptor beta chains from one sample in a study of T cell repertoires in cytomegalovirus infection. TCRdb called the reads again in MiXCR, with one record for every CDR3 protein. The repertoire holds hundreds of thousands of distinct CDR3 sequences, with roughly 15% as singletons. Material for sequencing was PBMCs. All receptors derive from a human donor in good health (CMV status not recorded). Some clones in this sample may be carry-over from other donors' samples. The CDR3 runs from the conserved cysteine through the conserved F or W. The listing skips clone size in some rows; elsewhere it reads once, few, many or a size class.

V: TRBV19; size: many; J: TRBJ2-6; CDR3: CASSPRRGTGGSGANVLTF
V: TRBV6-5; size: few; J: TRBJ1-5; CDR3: CASGDRPNQPQHF
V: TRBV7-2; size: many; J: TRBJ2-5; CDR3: CASSLGDRRETQYF
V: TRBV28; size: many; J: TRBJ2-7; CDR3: CASSEIREQYF
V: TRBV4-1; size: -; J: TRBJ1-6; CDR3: CASSQPRGHNSPLHF
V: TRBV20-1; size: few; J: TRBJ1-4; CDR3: CSARKVATNEKLFF
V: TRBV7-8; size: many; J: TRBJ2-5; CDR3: CASSLMGVETQYF
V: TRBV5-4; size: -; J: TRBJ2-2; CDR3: CASSSGRNTGELFF
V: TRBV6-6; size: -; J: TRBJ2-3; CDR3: CASKKLGGGASDTQYF
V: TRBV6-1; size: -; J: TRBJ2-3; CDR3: CASSVQRSTDTQYF
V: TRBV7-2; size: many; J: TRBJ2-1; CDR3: CASSRGRLLWGHNEQFF
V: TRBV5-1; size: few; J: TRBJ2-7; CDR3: CASSNRGTGNEQYF
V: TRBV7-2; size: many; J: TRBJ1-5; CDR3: CASSLGGQGMTQHF
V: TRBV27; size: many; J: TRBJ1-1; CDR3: CASSSTRGATWAFF
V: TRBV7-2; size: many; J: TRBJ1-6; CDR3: CASSLAGRAYSPLHF
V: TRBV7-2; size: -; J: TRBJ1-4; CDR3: CASSLGRRDQLFF
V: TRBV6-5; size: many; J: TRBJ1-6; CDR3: CASSYSTWDRGGSPLHF
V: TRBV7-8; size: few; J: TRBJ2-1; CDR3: CASSLYAGGGNEQFF
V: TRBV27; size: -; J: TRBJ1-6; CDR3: CASSSRTGGNSPLHF
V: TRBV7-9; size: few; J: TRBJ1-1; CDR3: CASSLFWNTEAFF
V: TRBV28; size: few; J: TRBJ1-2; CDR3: CASSTAGGLYGYTF
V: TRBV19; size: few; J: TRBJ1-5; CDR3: CASSIDGDPTREPQHF
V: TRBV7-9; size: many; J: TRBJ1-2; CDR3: CASSFGHWNGYTF
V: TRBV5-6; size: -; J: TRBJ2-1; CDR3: CASSWGGSSSYNEQFF
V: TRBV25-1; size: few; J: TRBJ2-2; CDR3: CASSGGGGASGELFF
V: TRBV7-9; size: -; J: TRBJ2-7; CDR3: CASSVTGDGEQYF
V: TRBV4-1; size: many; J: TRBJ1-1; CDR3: CASSQEPGQGMNTEAFF
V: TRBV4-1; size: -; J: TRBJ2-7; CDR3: CASSQESLRDRGNEQYF
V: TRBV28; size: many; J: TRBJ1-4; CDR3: CASSLTNEKLFF
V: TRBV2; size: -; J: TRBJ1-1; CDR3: CASLERRGAEAFF
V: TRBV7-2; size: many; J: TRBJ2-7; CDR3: CASSLLGGLHEGYEQYF
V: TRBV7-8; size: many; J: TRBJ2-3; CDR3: CASSGGSTDTQYF
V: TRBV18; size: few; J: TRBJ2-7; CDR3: CASSPSGTAAYEQYF
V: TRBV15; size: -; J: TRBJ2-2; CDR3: CATSRATDNWNTGELFF
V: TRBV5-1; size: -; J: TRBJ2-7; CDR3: CASSPGQPGPYEQYF
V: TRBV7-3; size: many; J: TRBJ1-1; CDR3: CASSLSGTGGTEAFF
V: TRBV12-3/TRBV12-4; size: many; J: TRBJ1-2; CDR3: CASSFGTGYGYTF
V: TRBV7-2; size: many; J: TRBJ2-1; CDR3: CASSLGPATYNEQFF
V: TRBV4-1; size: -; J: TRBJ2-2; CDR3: CASQWVPGQGDTGELFF
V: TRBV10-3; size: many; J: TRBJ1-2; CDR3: CAISAPAQGYGYTF
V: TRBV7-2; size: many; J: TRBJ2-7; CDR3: CASSTLGLRIQHSYEQYF
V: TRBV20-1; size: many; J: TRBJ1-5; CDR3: CSARDRANQPQHF
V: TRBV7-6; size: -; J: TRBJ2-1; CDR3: CASSRQGNYNEQFF
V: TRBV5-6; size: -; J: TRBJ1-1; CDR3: CASSLDRGATEAFF
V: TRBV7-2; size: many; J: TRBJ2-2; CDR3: CASSRRGIGDGELFF
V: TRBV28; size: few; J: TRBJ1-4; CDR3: CASSVHRETNEKLFF
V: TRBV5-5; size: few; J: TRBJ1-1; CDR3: CASSSGTGTLAFF
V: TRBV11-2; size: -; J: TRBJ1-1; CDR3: CASSLVASVKNTEAFF
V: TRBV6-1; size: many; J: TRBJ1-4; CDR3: CASSHDRGHIPQF
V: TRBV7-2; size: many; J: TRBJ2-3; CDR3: CASSRTGTLSTDTQYF
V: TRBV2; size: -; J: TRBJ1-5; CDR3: CASDGTGGNQPQHF
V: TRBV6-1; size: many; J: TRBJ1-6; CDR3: CASSDTGTGNSPLHF
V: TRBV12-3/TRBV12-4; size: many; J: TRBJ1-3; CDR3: CASSLDSGNTIYF